This T cell receptor beta chain was captured by sequencing in a study of blood T cell repertoires in COVID-19. Study-level information: Samples of COVID-19 (acute and convalescent) were obtained from the United States, Italy and Spain. T cells, B-cell-depleted T cells, or PBMCs supplied cDNA or gDNA.

With V trimmed by 5 bases and J by 7 bases, 14 bases remained unmatched. CDR1 is MDHEN and CDR2 is SYDVKM in the germline V gene. The CDR3 covers 15 residues. The authors' processing: Reference gene primer amplification in the assay estimated nucleated cell counts. Produced via immunoSEQ multiplex PCR; TCRdb's table is partial and in-frame only. That table is the source of V, J and clone size, and D and trimming were worked out from the DNA. The sample lists roughly 390,000 clones, roughly 85% occurring once. This TCR derives from a woman between 18 and 29 years old with acute or convalescent COVID-19. This chain joins TRBV28 and TRBJ2-7, with 7 bases matching TRBD1. Sequencing was carried out using peripheral blood. The CDR3 DNA is TGTGCCAGCAGTACTACAGGGACAGCCTCCGATGAGCAGTACTTC. Amino acid sequence: CASSTTGTASDEQYF.